This is a list of T cell receptor beta chains from one sample in a study of cytomegalovirus exposure and HLA in healthy donors. The repertoire was sequenced with immunoSEQ multiplex PCR; TCRdb's copy has only in-frame clones and lacks some. The data contain roughly 70,000 clones, just under 85% of them seen just once; the ten biggest clones take up around 3%. The material sequenced was PBMCs. The receptors shown here come from a man aged 30 to 45 in good health and CMV-seronegative. Both conserved end residues are part of each CDR3. The D gene is left open where the match is weak. Expanded clones get a size class; other rows say once, few or many, or leave the size out.

j_gene	abundance	v_gene	d_gene	CDR3aa	CDR3nt
TRBJ1-1	NA	TRBV6-6	TRBD1	CASSSLTDRVRTEAFF	TGTGCCAGCAGTTCACTCACAGACAGGGTTCGGACTGAAGCTTTCTTT
TRBJ2-7	NA	TRBV28	TRBD2	CASRSGLVYEQYF	TGTGCCAGCAGATCGGGACTAGTCTACGAGCAGTACTTC
TRBJ1-2	NA	TRBV5-6	NA	CASSSQGNYGYTF	TGTGCCAGCAGCTCACAGGGCAACTATGGCTACACCTTC
TRBJ2-3	NA	TRBV2	NA	CASRSRSDTQYF	TGTGCCAGCAGGTCTCGGTCAGATACGCAGTATTTT
TRBJ2-2	NA	TRBV9	TRBD2	CASSGLAGGPDTGELFF	TGTGCCAGCAGCGGACTAGCGGGAGGGCCTGACACCGGGGAGCTGTTTTTT
TRBJ2-7	NA	TRBV11-1	NA	CASSPDSYEQYF	TGTGCCAGCAGCCCCGACAGCTACGAGCAGTACTTC
TRBJ2-2	NA	TRBV11-3	TRBD1	CASRQGGADTGELFF	TGTGCCAGCAGACAAGGGGGCGCGGACACCGGGGAGCTGTTTTTT
TRBJ2-3	NA	TRBV5-6	TRBD1	CASSRRTGRVDTQYF	TGTGCCAGCAGCCGTAGGACAGGTCGGGTAGATACGCAGTATTTT
TRBJ1-2	NA	TRBV14	NA	CASSQDPQNGYTF	TGTGCCAGCAGCCAAGATCCACAGAATGGCTACACCTTC
TRBJ2-1	NA	TRBV15	TRBD2	CATSVRGEAEYNEQFF	TGTGCCACCAGTGTCCGGGGGGAGGCCGAATACAATGAGCAGTTCTTC
TRBJ1-4	NA	TRBV5-1	NA	CASSLVTGWMSTNEKLFF	TGCGCCAGCAGCTTGGTGACAGGATGGATGAGCACTAATGAAAAACTGTTTTTT
TRBJ2-2	few	TRBV9	NA	CASSVEAFPGGRGTGELFF	TGTGCCAGCAGCGTAGAGGCTTTCCCGGGGGGCCGGGGCACCGGGGAGCTGTTTTTT
TRBJ1-5	NA	TRBV13	NA	CASSLGGGNQPQHF	TGTGCCAGCAGCTTGGGGGGGGGCAATCAGCCCCAGCATTTT
TRBJ2-5	NA	TRBV7-2	TRBD2	CASSTTSGQETQYF	TGTGCCAGCAGCACCACTAGCGGGCAAGAGACCCAGTACTTC
TRBJ1-1	NA	TRBV5-1	NA	CASSLVETGITEAFF	TGCGCCAGCAGCTTGGTAGAAACAGGGATCACTGAAGCTTTCTTT
TRBJ2-5	once	TRBV4-1	NA	CASSQDPKQETQYF	TGCGCCAGCAGCCAAGATCCCAAACAAGAGACCCAGTACTTC
TRBJ1-5	NA	TRBV11-2	NA	CASSLGNGGNQPQHF	TGTGCCAGCAGCTTAGGTAACGGGGGCAATCAGCCCCAGCATTTT
TRBJ2-7	NA	TRBV28	NA	CASTLGAPPYEQYF	TGTGCCAGCACCCTGGGGGCTCCGCCCTACGAGCAGTACTTC
TRBJ2-1	NA	TRBV21-1	NA	CASSKRRQGRYNEQFF	TGTGCCAGCAGCAAGAGGAGACAGGGAAGGTACAATGAGCAGTTCTTC
TRBJ2-2	NA	TRBV7-2	NA	CASSLDYNTGELFF	TGTGCCAGCAGCCTGGACTACAACACCGGGGAGCTGTTTTTT
TRBJ2-4	NA	TRBV4-1	NA	CASSPAEGFAKNIQYF	TGCGCCAGCAGCCCAGCGGAGGGATTCGCCAAAAACATTCAGTACTTC
TRBJ2-1	once	TRBV5-1	TRBD2	CASTWTSGVVNEQFF	TGCGCCAGCACATGGACTAGCGGGGTCGTCAATGAGCAGTTCTTC
TRBJ2-1	NA	TRBV19	NA	CASSIPNEQFF	TGTGCCAGTAGTATACCAAATGAGCAGTTCTTC
TRBJ2-3	NA	TRBV29-1	TRBD2	CSVPGRGVTDTQYF	TGCAGCGTTCCCGGGCGGGGGGTCACAGATACGCAGTATTTT
TRBJ1-2	NA	TRBV2	TRBD1	CASSRDSDGYTF	TGTGCCAGCAGTAGGGACAGTGATGGCTACACCTTC
TRBJ1-5	few	TRBV5-8	NA	CASSLWGGGNQPQHF	TGTGCCAGCAGCTTGTGGGGCGGAGGCAATCAGCCCCAGCATTTT
TRBJ1-1	NA	TRBV18	TRBD1	CASSPAGGHNTEAFF	TGTGCCAGCTCACCGGCAGGGGGCCATAACACTGAAGCTTTCTTT
TRBJ2-5	once	TRBV9	NA	CASSSRGISGETQYF	TGTGCCAGCAGCAGCCGAGGGATCTCGGGAGAGACCCAGTACTTC
TRBJ1-6	NA	TRBV28	NA	CASSLNPREYYNSPLHF	TGTGCCAGCAGCCTAAACCCCCGGGAATACTATAATTCACCCCTCCACTTT
TRBJ2-2	NA	TRBV6-6	NA	CASSPIRGPTGELFF	TGTGCCAGCAGCCCGATTAGGGGCCCCACCGGGGAGCTGTTTTTT
TRBJ1-1	NA	TRBV28	TRBD1	CASSLQGANEAFF	TGTGCCAGCAGTTTACAGGGGGCGAATGAAGCTTTCTTT
TRBJ2-2	NA	TRBV6-5	NA	CASSYLTGKGELFF	TGTGCCAGCAGTTACCTTACAGGGAAGGGGGAGCTGTTTTTT
TRBJ1-5	NA	TRBV28	NA	CASSFATVSNQPQHF	TGTGCCAGCAGTTTCGCGACAGTTAGCAATCAGCCCCAGCATTTT
TRBJ1-2	few	TRBV28	TRBD1	CASSLKQTYRTGKYGYTF	TGTGCCAGCAGTTTAAAGCAAACTTATAGGACAGGGAAGTATGGCTACACCTTC
TRBJ1-5	NA	TRBV4-3	NA	CASSQGPEGQPQHF	TGCGCCAGCAGCCAAGGACCGGAGGGTCAGCCCCAGCATTTT
TRBJ2-3	NA	TRBV27	NA	CASSLSVGSLMDTQYF	TGTGCCAGCAGTTTATCGGTCGGTTCCCTTATGGATACGCAGTATTTT
TRBJ2-3	NA	TRBV10-2	NA	CASSEQDTQYF	TGCGCCAGCAGCGAACAAGATACGCAGTATTTT
TRBJ2-1	NA	TRBV7-3	NA	CASSGTTQVKQFF	TGTGCCAGCAGCGGAACAACACAGGTGAAGCAGTTCTTC
TRBJ2-1	NA	TRBV19	TRBD2	CASSIDRRLAGVYEQFF	TGTGCCAGTAGTATAGATCGGAGACTAGCGGGAGTTTATGAGCAGTTCTTC
TRBJ2-3	NA	TRBV5-4	TRBD2	CASSLDGGATDTQYF	TGTGCCAGCAGCTTGGACGGGGGGGCCACAGATACGCAGTATTTT
TRBJ2-1	NA	TRBV7-9	NA	CASSLSSGLYDNEQFF	TGTGCCAGCAGCTTAAGTTCGGGACTCTACGACAATGAGCAGTTCTTC
TRBJ1-2	NA	TRBV5-1	NA	CASSPQGLEYGYTF	TGCGCCAGCAGCCCACAGGGACTAGAATATGGCTACACCTTC